The 23 T cell receptor beta chains below all came from one sample that was sequenced in a study of blood T cell repertoires in COVID-19 (dated by TCRdb to about 2020). The library was made by the immunoSEQ multiplex PCR assay. The clones in this table, taken by TCRdb from immuneACCESS, are in-frame only. Not every clone is retained; where verified, under half of the shortfall comes from an unresolved V gene, and the cause of the rest is unknown. Across this sample there are 200,000 to 250,000 clones, with approximately 80% seen only once. The top ten clonotypes cover around 6.4% of the sample. The source material was peripheral blood. Receptors originate from a woman aged 60-75 years with active or convalescent COVID-19.

The J gene is TRBJ1-5, the V gene TRBV30; D not resolved. The CDR3 extends over 13 amino acids. Germline assignment: CDR1 GTSNPN and CDR2 SVGIG (reference sequence). The ends were cut back, 1 base at V and 2 bases at J, with 6 bases in the middle. The CDR3 here is CAWSGGGNQPQHF. CDR3 bases: TGTGCCTGGAGTGGCGGGGGCAATCAGCCCCAGCATTTT.

This rearrangement joins TRBV29-1 to TRBJ2-1; a possible D gene is TRBD2 (5 bases). V lost 3 bases, J lost 7 bases, and 22 bases lay in between. The CDR3 contains 16 residues. Germline CDR1 SQVTM, CDR2 ANQGSEA. This CDR3 reads CSVEGPTDSGWNEQFF. The CDR3 coding sequence is TGCAGCGTTGAGGGCCCGACGGACTCGGGGTGGAATGAGCAGTTCTTC.

This clone has only one observation. The chain links TRBV15 to TRBJ1-2; TRBD1 agrees at 7 bases. CDR3 length: 15 residues. Germline values: CDR1 LNHNV, CDR2 YYDKDF (reference sequence). Germline trimming cut 3 bases from V and 4 bases from J; bases unmatched to any gene: 8. CDR3 in DNA: TGTGCCACCAGCAGGGGACAGCGTAATAGCTATGGCTACACCTTC. This gives the protein CATSRGQRNSYGYTF.

This clone was found once. The CDR3 DNA is TGTGCCAGCATCTCGGTTCACCCGAACACTGAAGCTTTCTTT. Encoded protein: CASISVHPNTEAFF. This chain uses TRBV6-6 with TRBJ1-1; D is unclear. Germline V gene lookup returns CDR1 MNHNY and CDR2 SVGAGI (reference sequence). V was pared by 7 bases and J by 1 base, with 13 bases between. This CDR3 has 14 amino acids.

This clone was counted ten times or more. The chain recombines TRBV2 with TRBJ1-5; D not certain. Germline CDR1 SNHLY, CDR2 FYNNEI. The CDR3 has 16 amino acids. V dropped 5 bases and J dropped 5 bases, with 19 bases sitting between them. The CDR3 DNA reads TGTGCCAGCAGTTGGATCAGGCAACTGAAGGATCAGCCCCAGCATTTT. This gives the protein CASSWIRQLKDQPQHF.

The V and J genes are TRBV7-2 and TRBJ2-3, with a tentative D call TRBD1 (5 bases). The CDR3 runs 15 residues. Germline CDR1 reads SGHTA; CDR2 reads FQGNSA. The V gene lost 3 bases and the J gene lost 0 bases, with 10 bases spanning the gap. CDR3 sequence: CASSLVTASTDTQYF. CDR3 bases: TGTGCCAGCAGCTTGGTGACAGCTAGCACAGATACGCAGTATTTT.

In its sample, this clone was seen a few times. The rearrangement uses TRBV5-8 and TRBJ2-1, with D possibly matching TRBD2 (5 bases). This CDR3 spans 13 amino acids. The V and J ends lost 2 bases and 7 bases respectively, with 10 bases between them. Germline V gives CDR1 SGHTS, CDR2 YDEGEE. The DNA of the CDR3 is TGTGCCAGCAGCTTAAACGGGGAAAATGAGCAGTTCTTC. It specifies CASSLNGENEQFF.

At least ten counts were recorded for this clone. The J gene is TRBJ2-5, the V gene TRBV7-8; 12 nucleotides match TRBD1. The CDR3 is 16 residues long. Germline values: CDR1 SGHVS, CDR2 FQNEAQ. The J segment lost 2 bases and the V segment lost 4 bases, leaving 5 bases of the junction unmatched. This chain's CDR3 is CASSWGTGGFQETQYF. The CDR3 DNA reads as TGTGCCAGCAGCTGGGGGACAGGGGGCTTTCAAGAGACCCAGTACTTC.

This chain uses TRBV10-1 with TRBJ1-5; tentatively, D is TRBD1 (6 bases). Germline V CDR1 and CDR2: WNHNN, SYGVQD (reference sequence). Deletions cut 3 bases from V and 0 bases from J, with 12 bases between. The CDR3 is 16 amino acids. CDR3: CASSESPRGSNQPQHF. For the CDR3, the DNA is TGCGCCAGCAGTGAATCCCCCAGGGGTAGCAATCAGCCCCAGCATTTT.

The chain is built from TRBV7-9 and TRBJ1-1, with 9 positions matching TRBD1. CDR1 and CDR2 (germline): SEHNR, FQNEAQ (reference sequence). V lost 5 bases and J lost 5; bases outside the gene matches: 9. This CDR3 contains 15 residues. The CDR3 loop reads CASSPTTGGRTEAFF. The DNA for the CDR3 is TGTGCCAGCAGCCCGACGACAGGGGGGCGGACTGAAGCTTTCTTT. Filled out from reference TRBV7-9 and TRBJ1-1, the complete variable domain reads DTGVSQNPRHKITKRGQNVTFRCDPISEHNRLYWYRQTLGQGPEFLTYFQNEAQLEKSRLLSDRFSAERPKGSFSTLEIQRTEQGDSAMYLCASSPTTGGRTEAFFGQGTRLTVV.

This clone was observed a few times. The chain joins TRBV10-3 to TRBJ2-1; 9 nucleotides line up with TRBD2. The junction had 10 bases not matched to a gene; V was cut back by 6 bases and J by 7 bases. The CDR3 spans 15 residues. Germline V gives CDR1 ENHRY, CDR2 SYGVKD. The CDR3 nucleotides read TGTGCCATCAGCGTAGCGGGGGAGGGTCTTAATGAGCAGTTCTTC. Translation: CAISVAGEGLNEQFF.

The chain employs TRBV10-2 and TRBJ1-1; D ambiguous. The CDR3 has 16 residues. Germline CDR1 is WSHSY and CDR2 is SAAADI. The V end lost 6 bases, the J end lost 2 bases, and 19 bases lay between the germline ends. The CDR3 reads CASSGPIGRGNTEAFF. DNA for the CDR3: TGCGCCAGCAGCGGGCCTATTGGGCGGGGAAACACTGAAGCTTTCTTT.

The V gene is TRBV7-9, the J gene TRBJ2-5, with 7 bases identical to TRBD2. This CDR3 has 14 residues. V lost 5 bases, J lost 3 bases, and 6 bases stayed unmatched. Germline CDR1 and CDR2: SEHNR and FQNEAQ (reference sequence). CDR3 in DNA: TGTGCCAGCAGCCACGGACTAGGGGAAGAGACCCAGTACTTC. Its protein is CASSHGLGEETQYF.

The rearrangement joins TRBV7-2 to TRBJ1-2; the D is unclear. The CDR3 has 16 amino acids. V gave up 2 bases and J gave up 1 base, with 14 bases separating them. Germline lookup yields CDR1 SGHTA and CDR2 FQGNSA. The CDR3 is CASSLRSGALNYGYTF. CDR3 DNA sequence: TGTGCCAGCAGCTTACGTTCAGGCGCCCTTAACTATGGCTACACCTTC.

This rearrangement joins TRBV7-6 to TRBJ2-1; D might be TRBD2 (5 bases). V was shortened by 2 bases and J by 2 bases, with 10 bases between the two germline ends. The germline gives CDR1 SGHVS, CDR2 FNYEAQ. The length of the CDR3 is 15 residues. The CDR3 loop reads CASSLRLATYNEQFF. The CDR3 DNA is TGTGCCAGCAGCTTAAGGTTAGCGACCTACAATGAGCAGTTCTTC.

V gene TRBV7-8 combines with J gene TRBJ1-5, with a possible D match to TRBD1 (6 bases). Germline values: CDR1 SGHVS, CDR2 FQNEAQ. Trimming left V 1 base short and J 6 bases short, with 10 bases between. The CDR3 has 14 residues. The chain's CDR3 is CASSLDRAVQPQHF. Here the CDR3 DNA reads TGTGCCAGCAGCTTAGACAGGGCGGTTCAGCCCCAGCATTTT.

The chain combines TRBV9 with TRBJ2-1, with 11 bases fitting TRBD2. The CDR3 is 15 amino acids. The V gene end was trimmed by 3 bases and the J gene end by 10 bases; junction bases not matched to a gene: 9. Germline CDR1 and CDR2: SGDLS and YYNGEE. The DNA of the CDR3 is TGTGCCAGCAGCGCGTTAGCGGGAGGGCCGGCGGAGCAGTTCTTC. Translating it yields CASSALAGGPAEQFF. Drawing the rest from reference TRBV9 and TRBJ2-1, the complete variable domain is DSGVTQTPKHLITATGQRVTLRCSPRSGDLSVYWYQQSLDQGLQFLIQYYNGEERAKGNILERFSAQQFPDLHSELNLSSLELGDSALYFCASSALAGGPAEQFFGPGTRLTVL.

The CDR3 spells CASSLGAGQGDEQFF. CDR3 coding DNA: TGTGCCAGCAGCTTGGGGGCGGGACAGGGCGATGAGCAGTTCTTC. J is TRBJ2-1 and V is TRBV5-5, with TRBD1 identical over 9 bases. J lost 8 bases, V lost 0 bases, and 6 bases had no gene match. This CDR3 region has 15 residues. Germline assignment: CDR1 SGHKS and CDR2 YYEKEE (reference sequence).

The chain recombines TRBV2 with TRBJ1-5; the match to TRBD1 covers 7 bases. Trimming cost V 8 bases and J 2 bases; bases outside gene matches: 9. Germline CDR1 reads SNHLY; CDR2 reads FYNNEI. This CDR3 is built from 15 residues. The chain's CDR3 is CASRAGGLGNQPQHF. DNA for the CDR3: TGTGCCAGCCGGGCAGGGGGTCTTGGCAATCAGCCCCAGCATTTT.

V usage is TRBV5-1 and J usage is TRBJ1-1; no clear D gene. The CDR3 has 15 residues. Trimming stripped 1 base from V and 4 bases from J, with 14 bases between. CDR1 and CDR2 from the germline V gene are SGHRS and YFSETQ. CDR3 amino acids: CASSLQDARGTEAFF. The DNA of the CDR3 is TGCGCCAGCAGCTTGCAAGACGCCCGGGGCACTGAAGCTTTCTTT.

Note on this clone: Other DNA sequences in this specimen translate into the identical CDR3. This rearrangement joins TRBV6-5 to TRBJ1-1; TRBD1 is a possible D gene (6 bases). Trimming took off 0 bases at V and 1 base at J, with 6 bases between the two ends. The CDR3 is made up of 14 amino acids. In germline, CDR1 is MNHEY, CDR2 SVGAGI. This CDR3 reads CASSYSGGNTEAFF. The CDR3 DNA is TGTGCCAGCAGTTACTCAGGGGGGAACACTGAAGCTTTCTTT.

The chain has TRBV5-1 and TRBJ2-2, with TRBD1 identical over 7 bases. Germline assignment: CDR1 SGHRS and CDR2 YFSETQ. Trimming took 4 bases from V and 7 from J; bases not matched to a gene: 4. This CDR3 contains 13 residues. The CDR3 DNA sequence: TGCGCCAGCAGCAGCCGGGACAGCGGGGAGCTGTTTTTT. It encodes CASSSRDSGELFF.

The CDR3 sequence: CASSLVPRLAGGNEQFF. The CDR3 nucleotides read TGTGCCAGCAGCTTAGTACCCAGACTAGCGGGGGGCAATGAGCAGTTCTTC. J is TRBJ2-1 and V is TRBV7-2; 13 bases are a match to TRBD2. The V segment lost 1 base and the J segment 6 bases; nucleotides outside the gene matches: 6. CDR1 SGHTA and CDR2 FQGNSA come from the germline V gene. This CDR3 is built from 17 residues.